Shown below are 4 T cell receptor beta chains from a single sample sequenced in a study of T cell changes during pregnancy in multiple sclerosis. Repertoires were generated with immunoSEQ multiplex PCR, while TCRdb's copy carries only in-frame clones and drops some. This table holds tens of thousands of clones, 90% to 95% found once. The sample was peripheral blood, taken in the third trimester of pregnancy. These receptors came from a female donor in good health, enrolled as a control in a pregnancy study.

This chain joins TRBV6-5 and TRBJ1-5, with unresolved D. Germline loops: CDR1 MNHEY, CDR2 SVGAGI. The CDR3 covers 14 residues. V shed 4 bases and J shed 5 bases, with 12 bases lying between them. Here the CDR3 reads CASSSERKDQPQHF. CDR3 coding DNA: TGTGCCAGCAGTTCCGAGAGGAAGGATCAGCCCCAGCATTTT.

The V call is TRBV4-1, the J call TRBJ1-3; 12 bases are shared with TRBD1. CDR3 length equals 17 residues. The germline V gene encodes CDR1 MGHRA and CDR2 YSYEKL. The junction had 0 bases not matched to a gene; V was cut back by 0 bases and J by 0 bases. CDR3 DNA sequence: TGCGCCAGCAGCCAAGAGGGACAGGGGGCCTCTGGAAACACCATATATTTT. Encoded protein: CASSQEGQGASGNTIYF.

The rearrangement links TRBV7-9 to TRBJ1-2, with unresolved D. V lost 1 base, J lost 0 bases, and 9 bases lay in between. Germline CDR1 and CDR2: SEHNR and FQNEAQ (reference sequence). The CDR3 sequence is 15 residues long. The CDR3 is CASSLVSVSNYGYTF. In nucleotides, the CDR3 is TGTGCCAGCAGCTTAGTATCGGTATCTAACTATGGCTACACCTTC.

The rearrangement links TRBV10-3 to TRBJ2-7, with D tentatively TRBD2 (6 bases). CDR3 size: 13 residues. V gave up 4 bases and J gave up 6 bases, with 13 bases separating them. CDR1 and CDR2 (germline): ENHRY, SYGVKD. CDR3 nucleotides: TGTGCCATCAGTGGGGGACTGGCACTCGAGCAGTACTTC. This sequence encodes CAISGGLALEQYF.